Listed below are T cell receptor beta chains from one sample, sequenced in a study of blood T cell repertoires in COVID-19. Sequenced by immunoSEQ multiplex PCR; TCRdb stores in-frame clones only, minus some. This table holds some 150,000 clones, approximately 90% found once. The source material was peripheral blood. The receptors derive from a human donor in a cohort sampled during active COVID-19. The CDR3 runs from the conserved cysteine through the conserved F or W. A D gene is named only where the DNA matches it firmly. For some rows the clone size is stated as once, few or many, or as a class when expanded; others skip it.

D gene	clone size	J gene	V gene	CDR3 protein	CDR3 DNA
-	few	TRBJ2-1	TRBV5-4	CASSIGQRYNEQFF	TGTGCCAGCAGCATCGGACAGCGCTACAATGAGCAGTTCTTC
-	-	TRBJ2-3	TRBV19	CASSPRTSTDTQYF	TGTGCCAGTAGTCCAAGGACTAGCACAGATACGCAGTATTTT
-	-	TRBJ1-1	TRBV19	CASTPGGRLSRGAFF	TGTGCCAGTACCCCGGGGGGGCGACTCTCAAGGGGAGCTTTCTTT
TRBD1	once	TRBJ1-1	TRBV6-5	CASSYSADRGLPEAFF	TGTGCCAGCAGTTATTCTGCCGACAGGGGGCTCCCTGAAGCTTTCTTT
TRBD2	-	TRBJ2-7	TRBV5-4	CASSTLAGAYEQYF	TGTGCCAGCAGCACACTAGCGGGGGCCTACGAGCAGTACTTC
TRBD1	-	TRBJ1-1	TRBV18	CASSPSGTEQQAFF	TGTGCCAGCTCACCGTCCGGGACAGAGCAACAAGCTTTCTTT
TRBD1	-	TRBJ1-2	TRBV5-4	CASSLAEGADGYTF	TGTGCCAGCAGCTTGGCGGAGGGGGCAGATGGCTACACCTTC
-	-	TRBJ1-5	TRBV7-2	CASSLGQSNQPQHF	TGTGCCAGCAGCCTCGGACAGTCTAATCAGCCCCAGCATTTT
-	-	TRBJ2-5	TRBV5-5	CASSLDEQQTQYF	TGTGCCAGCAGCTTGGACGAACAACAGACCCAGTACTTC
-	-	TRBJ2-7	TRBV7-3	CASSPGHPGEQYF	TGTGCCAGCAGCCCGGGACACCCTGGGGAGCAGTACTTC
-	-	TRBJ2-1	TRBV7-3	CASSLAPATQRGVYNEQFF	TGTGCCAGCAGCTTAGCCCCCGCGACACAACGTGGCGTGTACAATGAGCAGTTCTTC
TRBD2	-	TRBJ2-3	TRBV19	CASSIEVAGGRTDTQYF	TGTGCCAGTAGTATCGAGGTGGCGGGGGGGCGGACAGATACGCAGTATTTT
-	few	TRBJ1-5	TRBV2	CASSALVGGSGNQPQHF	TGTGCCAGCAGTGCCTTAGTAGGGGGATCGGGCAATCAGCCCCAGCATTTT